The 5 T cell receptor beta chains given below trace back to one sample, sequenced in a study of OX40 agonist ivuxolimab in advanced cancers. Libraries were prepared by immunoSEQ multiplex PCR; TCRdb keeps only in-frame clonotypes and omits some of them. The sample holds some 67,000 clones, over 75% seen once. The input for sequencing was CD4+ or CD8+ T cells sorted from blood, taken in a trial of the OX40 agonist ivuxolimab. The source is an adult with an advanced solid tumor such as melanoma, head and neck, liver or kidney cancer.

The chain uses TRBV5-1 and TRBJ2-7; 10 bases align to TRBD1. V shed 4 bases, J shed 4 bases, and the junction held 5 bases outside the gene matches. This CDR3 comprises 14 residues. The germline V gene has CDR1 SGHRS and CDR2 YFSETQ. The CDR3 region is CASSLRTGGYEQYF. The CDR3 nucleotides are TGCGCCAGCAGCCTACGGACAGGGGGGTACGAGCAGTACTTC. The full variable domain, with the rest looked up from reference TRBV5-1 and TRBJ2-7, is KAGVTQTPRYLIKTRGQQVTLSCSPISGHRSVSWYQQTPGQGLQFLFEYFSETQRNKGNFPGRFSGRQFSNSRSEMNVSTLELGDSALYLCASSLRTGGYEQYFGPGTRLTVT.

The chain combines TRBV2 with TRBJ1-2; unclear D gene. Germline V gives CDR1 SNHLY, CDR2 FYNNEI. This CDR3 is built from 14 residues. The V gene lost 0 bases and the J gene lost 3 bases, with 8 bases spanning the gap. The CDR3 is CASSEAPAYYGYTF. The CDR3 coding sequence is TGTGCCAGCAGTGAAGCCCCAGCCTACTATGGCTACACCTTC. Using reference TRBV2 and TRBJ1-2 for the parts outside the CDR3, the full variable domain is EPEVTQTPSHQVTQMGQEVILRCVPISNHLYFYWYRQILGQKVEFLVSFYNNEISEKSEIFDDQFSVERPDGSNFTLKIRSTKLEDSAMYFCASSEAPAYYGYTFGSGTRLTVV.

The chain uses TRBV13 and TRBJ1-2; 10 nucleotides agree with TRBD1. The CDR3 is 14 residues long. Germline V lookup: CDR1 PRHDT, CDR2 FYEKMQ (reference sequence). The junction had 10 bases not matched to a gene; V was cut back by 7 bases and J by 8 bases. The CDR3 sequence: CASTRRGTGAGYTF. The CDR3 nucleotides read TGTGCCAGCACCAGACGAGGGACAGGGGCCGGCTACACCTTC. Looking up the rest from reference TRBV13 and TRBJ1-2 gives the full variable domain: AAGVIQSPRHLIKEKRETATLKCYPIPRHDTVYWYQQGPGQDPQFLISFYEKMQSDKGSIPDRFSAQQFSDYHSELNMSSLELGDSALYFCASTRRGTGAGYTFGSGTRLTVV.

The J gene is TRBJ2-2, the V gene TRBV5-1, with 9 bases aligning to TRBD1. Germline V CDR1 and CDR2: SGHRS, YFSETQ. Trimming took 0 bases from V and 7 from J; bases not matched to a gene: 7. This CDR3 has 16 amino acids. CDR3 coding DNA: TGCGCCAGCAGCTTGGCCAAGACAGGGGGGATCGGGGAGCTGTTTTTT. The encoded protein is CASSLAKTGGIGELFF.

The chain couples TRBV18 to TRBJ2-7; D unresolved. Trimming removed 6 bases from V and 6 bases from J, with 18 bases in between. This CDR3 region has 14 residues. Germline V gene sequence: CDR1 KGHSH, CDR2 LQKENI. CDR3 DNA sequence: TGTGCCAGCTCGCTCGACATGGAATATCGCGAGCAGTACTTC. Its protein is CASSLDMEYREQYF. Complete variable domain (other parts from reference TRBV18 and TRBJ2-7): NAGVMQNPRHLVRRRGQEARLRCSPMKGHSHVYWYRQLPEEGLKFMVYLQKENIIDESGMPKERFSAEFPKEGPSILRIQQVVRGDSAAYFCASSLDMEYREQYFGPGTRLTVT.